This T cell receptor beta chain was recovered during a study of radiation and T cells in renal cell carcinoma. Whole-study findings and limits: Pretreatment tumor biopsies were lacking, so baseline clonotypes are unknown. Top tumor clonotypes rose in blood 2 weeks post-radiation, then contracted.

The time point is: blood 2 weeks post-SBRT. Treatment meaning: 15 Gy SBRT to primary tumor, nephrectomy 4 weeks later. The data were produced by immunoSEQ multiplex PCR, yet TCRdb's version contains in-frame clones alone and is incomplete. This sample has 100,000 to 150,000 clones; 88% occur once, and the top ten carry about 5.6%. As to this clone: Antigen unknown.

Losses at the gene ends were 2 bases for V and 10 bases for J; bases not matched to a gene: 8. The CDR3 spans 15 residues. Germline-derived CDR1 and CDR2 are SEHNR and FQNEAQ (reference sequence). The rearrangement links TRBV7-9 to TRBJ1-1; the match to TRBD1 covers 12 bases. The sequence was collected from a woman in her 70s with renal cell carcinoma. The source material was blood, sampled from a patient whose treatment included radiotherapy and nephrectomy. CDR3 residues: CASSLSGTGGSGAFF. DNA of the CDR3: TGTGCCAGCAGCTTATCCGGGACAGGGGGCTCCGGAGCTTTCTTT.